This T cell receptor (beta chain) was identified during a study of shared clonotypes between healthy human individuals. Comment on this clone: Its matching antigen is unknown.

TCRdb's table, derived via immunoSEQ multiplex PCR, lists solely in-frame clones and lacks some. The sample consists of 2.3 million or so clones, more than 85% of them appearing once. It was into CD45RA+ naive and CD45RA-negative memory subsets that the CD4+ cells were split. Germline loops: CDR1 MDHEN, CDR2 SYDVKM. V was cut by 6 bases and J by 1 base, with 15 bases left in between. The CDR3 has 15 amino acids. General study results and limits: Unshared clonotypes carried lower generation probabilities than those common to all four donors.

This receptor was taken from a man aged 18 to 29 in good health. Some clones in this sample may be carry-over from other donors' samples. This sequence joins TRBV28 and TRBJ1-2, with a weak D call TRBD1 (6 bases). Sequences were obtained from naive CD4+ T cells from PBMCs. Documented subset: CD45RA+ positively selected. In nucleotides, the CDR3 is TGTGCCAGCAGGTCCACAGGGAGTCGTAACTATGGCTACACCTTC. It codes for CASRSTGSRNYGYTF.